The 20 T cell receptor beta chains below come from one sample, sequenced in a study of early T cells in non-severe SARS-CoV-2 infection. TCRdb reprocessed the 5' RACE reads with MiXCR, giving one entry per CDR3 protein. This sample has 53,000 or so distinct CDR3 sequences, with roughly 7.7% found just once. The sample consisted of whole blood. The source of these receptors is an adult who was a healthcare worker with PCR-confirmed SARS-CoV-2 infection or an uninfected control (not recorded which).

This clonotype showed up many times. The chain employs TRBV9 and TRBJ2-1, with 12 bases fitting TRBD2. Per germline, CDR1 SGDLS and CDR2 YYNGEE. This CDR3 is 16 amino acids long. V lost 0 bases to trimming and J lost 9 bases; unmatched junction nucleotides: 7. The CDR3 DNA is TGTGCCAGCAGCGTAGGTTCTAGCGGGGGGGCAGGTGAGCAGTTCTTC. Amino acids: CASSVGSSGGAGEQFF. The complete variable domain, with remaining parts taken from reference TRBV9 and TRBJ2-1, reads DSGVTQTPKHLITATGQRVTLRCSPRSGDLSVYWYQQSLDQGLQFLIQYYNGEERAKGNILERFSAQQFPDLHSELNLSSLELGDSALYFCASSVGSSGGAGEQFFGPGTRLTVL.

The rearrangement links TRBV7-2 to TRBJ1-1; the D is unclear. The germline V and J ends were trimmed by 1 base and 1 base, with 7 bases remaining between them. The CDR3 totals 14 residues. The germline gives CDR1 SGHTA, CDR2 FQGNSA. In DNA, the CDR3 is TGTGCCAGCAGCTTAGGCCAGTCGAACACTGAAGCTTTCTTT. Translation: CASSLGQSNTEAFF. Combining the CDR3 with reference TRBV7-2 and TRBJ1-1 gives the whole variable domain GAGVSQSPSNKVTEKGKDVELRCDPISGHTALYWYRQSLGQGLEFLIYFQGNSAPDKSGLPSDRFSAERTGGSVSTLTIQRTQQEDSAVYLCASSLGQSNTEAFFGQGTRLTVV.

This clonotype was counted ten times or more. The V gene is TRBV5-5, the J gene TRBJ2-3; D is perhaps TRBD1 (5 bases). CDR3 length: 13 residues. CDR1 is SGHKS and CDR2 is YYEKEE in the germline V gene (reference sequence). The CDR3: CTSRAGIRDTQYF. CDR3 nucleotide sequence: TGTACAAGTCGGGCAGGGATCCGGGATACGCAGTATTTT. Supplemented by reference TRBV5-5 and TRBJ2-3, the full variable domain reads DAGVTQSPTHLIKTRGQQVTLRCSPISGHKSVSWYQQVLGQGPQFIFQYYEKEERGRGNFPDRFSARQFPNYSSELNVNALLLGDSALYLCTSRAGIRDTQYFGPGTRLTVL.

This clonotype came up a few times. This chain uses TRBV20-1 with TRBJ2-7, with D tentatively TRBD2 (6 bases). This CDR3 is 14 amino acids long. Germline V gene lookup returns CDR1 DFQATT and CDR2 SNEGSKA (reference sequence). V shed 0 bases and J shed 3 bases, with 12 bases lying between them. CDR3 coding DNA: TGCAGTGCTAGAGATTCGCGGGGTGGCTACGAGCAGTACTTC. Translation: CSARDSRGGYEQYF.

By its share, this clonotype is medium-sized (0.01 to 0.1%). V and J are TRBV7-2 and TRBJ1-4; 9 bases align to TRBD1. Germline V gene data show CDR1 as SGHTA and CDR2 as FQGNSA. The V and J ends lost 1 base and 0 bases, in that order; junction bases with no gene match: 15. The length of the CDR3 is 21 residues. The CDR3: CASSLEGYRTGEEATNEKLFF. The CDR3 DNA sequence: TGTGCCAGCAGCTTAGAAGGTTATAGGACAGGGGAAGAAGCAACTAATGAAAAACTGTTTTTT.

The chain carries TRBV20-1 and TRBJ1-1, with D possibly TRBD1 on 5 matching bases. The CDR3 spans 17 residues. V shed 1 base and J shed 0 bases, with 18 bases lying between them. Per the germline V gene, CDR1 is DFQATT and CDR2 is SNEGSKA (reference sequence). CDR3 sequence (DNA): TGCAGTGCTAGAGGCGAGGGGAGGCGGAAGGTGAACACTGAAGCTTTCTTT. It encodes CSARGEGRRKVNTEAFF.

The rearrangement links TRBV28 to TRBJ2-1; the D gene is possibly TRBD1 (8 bases). CDR1 MDHEN and CDR2 SYDVKM come from the germline V gene. The CDR3 runs to 18 residues. V lost 5 bases and J 1 base, leaving 21 bases between the germline ends. Here the CDR3 DNA reads TGTGCCAGCAGTAGAGGACAGGGAGGGTCTTCGTCCTACAATGAGCAGTTCTTC. Its protein is CASSRGQGGSSSYNEQFF.

This clonotype was detected many times. The chain has TRBV7-8 and TRBJ2-3; D gene ambiguous. There are 15 residues in the CDR3. V was shortened by 4 bases and J by 1 base, with 12 bases between the two germline ends. CDR1 SGHVS and CDR2 FQNEAQ come from the germline V gene. CDR3 nucleotide sequence: TGTGCCAGCAGCTCCTTAGGGTCTGGCACAGATACGCAGTATTTT. As protein: CASSSLGSGTDTQYF.

This clonotype occurred many times. The chain carries TRBV5-4 and TRBJ2-7; D gene ambiguous. The CDR3 loop spans 12 amino acids. Per germline, CDR1 SGHNT and CDR2 YYREEE (reference sequence). V gave up 1 base and J gave up 5 bases, with 7 bases separating them. The CDR3, as DNA: TGTGCCAGCAGCTTGAATGGGAACGAGCAGTACTTC. Encoded protein: CASSLNGNEQYF. The entire variable domain, with the rest obtained from reference TRBV5-4 and TRBJ2-7, is as follows: ETGVTQSPTHLIKTRGQQVTLRCSSQSGHNTVSWYQQALGQGPQFIFQYYREEENGRGNFPPRFSGLQFPNYSSELNVNALELDDSALYLCASSLNGNEQYFGPGTRLTVT.

This clonotype was counted only a few times. The V call is TRBV11-2, the J call TRBJ2-3, with D hard to call. In germline, CDR1 is SGHAT, CDR2 FQNNGV. V shed 0 bases and J shed 1 base, with 5 bases lying between them. The CDR3 length is 14 residues. The CDR3 DNA sequence: TGTGCCAGCAGCTTAGATGGCCGCACAGATACGCAGTATTTT. Translated, it gives CASSLDGRTDTQYF.

This clonotype was observed at least ten times. The chain recombines TRBV28 with TRBJ2-3, with TRBD1 matching over 7 bases. V dropped 6 bases and J dropped 1; count of bases not matched to a gene: 13. Germline V CDR1 and CDR2: MDHEN, SYDVKM. The CDR3 extends over 17 amino acids. CDR3 in amino acids: CASSPPHLDRGTDTQYF. CDR3 bases: TGTGCCAGCAGCCCCCCCCATCTAGACAGGGGCACAGATACGCAGTATTTT.

The chain uses TRBV6-2 or TRBV6-3 and TRBJ2-2; 8 bases align to TRBD1. This CDR3 is 17 amino acids long. With V trimmed by 2 bases and J by 3 bases, 8 bases remained unmatched. The V gene's germline CDR1 is MNHEY and CDR2 SVGEGT. CDR3 amino acids: CASSYGQGASDTGELFF. In nucleotides, the CDR3 is TGTGCCAGCAGTTACGGTCAGGGGGCGTCGGACACCGGGGAGCTGTTTTTT.

This clonotype was counted many times. In nucleotides, the CDR3 is TGTGCCAGCAGTAAACTTCGGACTAGCGGGGAGTACGAGCAGTACTTC. It translates to CASSKLRTSGEYEQYF. The chain employs TRBV6-2 or TRBV6-3 and TRBJ2-7, with 12 bases matching TRBD2. The V and J ends lost 5 bases and 4 bases, in that order; junction bases with no gene match: 9. The CDR3 is made up of 16 amino acids. The germline V gene has CDR1 MNHEY and CDR2 SVGEGT.

This clonotype was detected ten times or more. This chain links TRBV2 with TRBJ1-5, with D uncertain. The ends were cut back, 4 bases at V and 3 bases at J, with 10 bases in the middle. The CDR3 has 14 residues. CDR1 SNHLY and CDR2 FYNNEI come from the germline V gene. DNA of the CDR3: TGTGCCAGCAGTGCGGACGGATACAATCAGCCCCAGCATTTT. It yields the protein CASSADGYNQPQHF.

J is TRBJ2-1 and V is TRBV3-1, with D possibly being TRBD2 (6 bases). Germline-derived CDR1 and CDR2 are LGHDT and YNNKEL (reference sequence). The CDR3 contains 16 residues. V lost 4 bases and J lost 0, with 13 bases in between. CDR3 amino acids: CASSPNRGISYNEQFF. CDR3 bases: TGTGCCAGCAGCCCCAATCGGGGGATCTCCTACAATGAGCAGTTCTTC.

This clonotype was counted at least ten times. The chain joins TRBV4-2 to TRBJ1-2; 7 bases agree with TRBD1. The CDR3 has 15 residues. CDR1 and CDR2 (germline): LGHNA, YNFKEQ. The V segment lost 1 base and the J segment 5 bases; nucleotides outside the gene matches: 7. CDR3 coding DNA: TGTGCCAGCAGCCAAGCAACAGGGGCGGGATATGGCTACACCTTC. As protein: CASSQATGAGYGYTF.

This clonotype turned up a few times. The gene calls are TRBV12-3 or TRBV12-4 and TRBJ2-7; D is unresolved. Trimming removed 2 bases at V and 2 bases at J, with 7 bases between. The CDR3 consists of 13 residues. CDR3 nucleotides: TGTGCCAGCAGTTTACAGGACCCCTACGAGCAGTACTTC. It encodes CASSLQDPYEQYF.

This clonotype was found many times. The gene calls are TRBV5-1 and TRBJ2-2, with 7 bases fitting TRBD2. The germline gives CDR1 SGHRS, CDR2 YFSETQ. CDR3 length: 15 residues. V shed 0 bases and J 3 bases; nucleotides not matched to a gene: 2. The CDR3 here is CASSLGLADTGELFF. CDR3 coding DNA: TGCGCCAGCAGCTTGGGACTAGCTGACACCGGGGAGCTGTTTTTT.

This clonotype was counted a few times. The rearrangement uses TRBV20-1 and TRBJ2-3; 8 bases align to TRBD2. This CDR3 is 14 amino acids long. Germline assignment: CDR1 DFQATT and CDR2 SNEGSKA (reference sequence). For the CDR3, the DNA is TGCAGCCTGACCAAGCGGGGGCGACCGGATACGCAGTATTTT. Amino acid sequence: CSLTKRGRPDTQYF.

This chain joins TRBV28 and TRBJ2-3, with D possibly matching TRBD1 (5 bases). Per the germline V gene, CDR1 is MDHEN and CDR2 is SYDVKM. This CDR3 is built from 15 residues. The V end lost 3 bases, the J end lost 8 bases, and 18 bases lay between the germline ends. Here the CDR3 reads CASSLTAGTGGTQYF. The CDR3 bases are TGTGCCAGCAGTTTGACGGCTGGCACAGGCGGTACGCAGTATTTT.